This TCR beta chain was documented in a study of shared clonotypes between healthy human individuals. Study findings and constraints: Naive subsets typically showed greater estimated richness than memory subsets. Clonotype sharing among donors was thought likely to change with sequencing depth. The study found lower generation probabilities in non-shared clonotypes than in those shared by all four donors.

Into CD45RA+ naive and CD45RA-negative memory subsets, the CD4+ cells were split. Between the trimmed V and J ends, which lost 0 bases and 2 bases, there was a span of 4 bases. The germline V gene encodes CDR1 SGHTA and CDR2 FQGTGA. The CDR3 contains 13 residues. About this clone itself: Antigen unknown. Other DNA variants within this sample encode the same CDR3.

Profiled with immunoSEQ multiplex PCR; TCRdb holds only in-frame clones, not every one. Of over a million clones detected, roughly 97% appear once; the ten largest clones hold about 1.2%. V gene TRBV7-3 combines with J gene TRBJ1-1; no reliable D call. The receptor comes from a man younger than 45 in good health. Material: naive CD4+ T cells sorted from blood. The subset: CD45RA+ positively selected. The CDR3 DNA reads TGTGCCAGCAGCTTAACAGTAAACACTGAAGCTTTCTTT. As protein: CASSLTVNTEAFF. The full variable domain, completed using reference TRBV7-3 and TRBJ1-1, is GAGVSQTPSNKVTEKGKYVELRCDPISGHTALYWYRQSLGQGPEFLIYFQGTGAADDSGLPNDRFFAVRPEGSVSTLKIQRTERGDSAVYLCASSLTVNTEAFFGQGTRLTVV.